One T cell receptor beta chain is described in this entry. Which antigen it targets is not known. Nothing much larger sits one base from this clone, and base qualities are not available. In this study, sorted CD4+ and CD8+ T cells from the blood of healthy subjects and of severe aplastic anemia patients had their TCR repertoires deep-sequenced. Ficoll-Paque density gradient centrifugation was used to isolate peripheral blood mononuclear cells. Before DNA was extracted, CD4+ and CD8+ T cells were sorted using either FACS or magnetic beads. Profiling of TCR beta VDJ combinations and CDR3 sequences used genomic DNA as the template. TCR repertoire sequencing was run on an Illumina HiSeq 2000. In the authors' own workflow: TRBV/TRBJ rearrangement plots, CDR3 size and DJ length profiles, and Simpson's diversity index were used to assess repertoires. The immunodominant clone was defined as the most abundant DNA sequence in deep sequencing data. CDR3 amino acid sequences were screened for sharing across subjects and compared with published repertoires and the VDJdb database. The public reads were quality trimmed at Q25 with fastp and then assembled into clones with MiXCR by TCRdb, keeping productive beta chains. Rows are unified per CDR3 protein, each entry keeping the most common DNA and genes. The V and J calls here are based on TCRdb, not the publication. The sample table contains about 220,000 distinct CDR3 sequences; only one count was recorded for 34% of them. In total, the top ten clones hold roughly 1.1% of the sample.

The data were taken from a study of CD8+CD57+ T cells in acquired aplastic anemia (dated by TCRdb to the late 2010s). With respect to the entire study: A mean of approximately 3 ug of DNA, ranging from about 0.17 to 30 ug, was extracted from sorted CD4+ and CD8+ cells. Healthy donor samples averaged approximately 10 million reads for CD4+ and fewer than 12 million for CD8+ cells.

General findings and caveats noted by the study authors: No significant difference in CD8+ Simpson's diversity was found between patients and healthy controls (P=0.060). Roughly 29 CD8+ CDR3 sequences were found to be shared between patients and controls, but these sequences appeared to be highly expressed in patients and within the immunodominant clones of the patients.

V is reduced by 10 bases and J by 4 bases, leaving a spacing of 14 bases between them. The germline V gene gives CDR1 as ENHRY and CDR2 as SYGVKD. Reading from cysteine to phenylalanine, the CDR3 counts 13 amino acids. Only the CDR3 part of the read is kept: 39 bases, read in frame from the first base. Sequences were obtained from sorted CD4+, CD8+, or CD8+CD57+ T cells (not recorded which) from PBMCs. The sequence was obtained from a human donor in good health, serving as a control. The rearrangement joined TRBV10-3 to TRBJ1-5; TRBD1 is possibly the D segment (5 matching bases). The nucleotide sequence reads TGTGCCAGCACTCGACAGAGAAATCAGCCCCAGCATTTT. This gives the protein CASTRQRNQPQHF.